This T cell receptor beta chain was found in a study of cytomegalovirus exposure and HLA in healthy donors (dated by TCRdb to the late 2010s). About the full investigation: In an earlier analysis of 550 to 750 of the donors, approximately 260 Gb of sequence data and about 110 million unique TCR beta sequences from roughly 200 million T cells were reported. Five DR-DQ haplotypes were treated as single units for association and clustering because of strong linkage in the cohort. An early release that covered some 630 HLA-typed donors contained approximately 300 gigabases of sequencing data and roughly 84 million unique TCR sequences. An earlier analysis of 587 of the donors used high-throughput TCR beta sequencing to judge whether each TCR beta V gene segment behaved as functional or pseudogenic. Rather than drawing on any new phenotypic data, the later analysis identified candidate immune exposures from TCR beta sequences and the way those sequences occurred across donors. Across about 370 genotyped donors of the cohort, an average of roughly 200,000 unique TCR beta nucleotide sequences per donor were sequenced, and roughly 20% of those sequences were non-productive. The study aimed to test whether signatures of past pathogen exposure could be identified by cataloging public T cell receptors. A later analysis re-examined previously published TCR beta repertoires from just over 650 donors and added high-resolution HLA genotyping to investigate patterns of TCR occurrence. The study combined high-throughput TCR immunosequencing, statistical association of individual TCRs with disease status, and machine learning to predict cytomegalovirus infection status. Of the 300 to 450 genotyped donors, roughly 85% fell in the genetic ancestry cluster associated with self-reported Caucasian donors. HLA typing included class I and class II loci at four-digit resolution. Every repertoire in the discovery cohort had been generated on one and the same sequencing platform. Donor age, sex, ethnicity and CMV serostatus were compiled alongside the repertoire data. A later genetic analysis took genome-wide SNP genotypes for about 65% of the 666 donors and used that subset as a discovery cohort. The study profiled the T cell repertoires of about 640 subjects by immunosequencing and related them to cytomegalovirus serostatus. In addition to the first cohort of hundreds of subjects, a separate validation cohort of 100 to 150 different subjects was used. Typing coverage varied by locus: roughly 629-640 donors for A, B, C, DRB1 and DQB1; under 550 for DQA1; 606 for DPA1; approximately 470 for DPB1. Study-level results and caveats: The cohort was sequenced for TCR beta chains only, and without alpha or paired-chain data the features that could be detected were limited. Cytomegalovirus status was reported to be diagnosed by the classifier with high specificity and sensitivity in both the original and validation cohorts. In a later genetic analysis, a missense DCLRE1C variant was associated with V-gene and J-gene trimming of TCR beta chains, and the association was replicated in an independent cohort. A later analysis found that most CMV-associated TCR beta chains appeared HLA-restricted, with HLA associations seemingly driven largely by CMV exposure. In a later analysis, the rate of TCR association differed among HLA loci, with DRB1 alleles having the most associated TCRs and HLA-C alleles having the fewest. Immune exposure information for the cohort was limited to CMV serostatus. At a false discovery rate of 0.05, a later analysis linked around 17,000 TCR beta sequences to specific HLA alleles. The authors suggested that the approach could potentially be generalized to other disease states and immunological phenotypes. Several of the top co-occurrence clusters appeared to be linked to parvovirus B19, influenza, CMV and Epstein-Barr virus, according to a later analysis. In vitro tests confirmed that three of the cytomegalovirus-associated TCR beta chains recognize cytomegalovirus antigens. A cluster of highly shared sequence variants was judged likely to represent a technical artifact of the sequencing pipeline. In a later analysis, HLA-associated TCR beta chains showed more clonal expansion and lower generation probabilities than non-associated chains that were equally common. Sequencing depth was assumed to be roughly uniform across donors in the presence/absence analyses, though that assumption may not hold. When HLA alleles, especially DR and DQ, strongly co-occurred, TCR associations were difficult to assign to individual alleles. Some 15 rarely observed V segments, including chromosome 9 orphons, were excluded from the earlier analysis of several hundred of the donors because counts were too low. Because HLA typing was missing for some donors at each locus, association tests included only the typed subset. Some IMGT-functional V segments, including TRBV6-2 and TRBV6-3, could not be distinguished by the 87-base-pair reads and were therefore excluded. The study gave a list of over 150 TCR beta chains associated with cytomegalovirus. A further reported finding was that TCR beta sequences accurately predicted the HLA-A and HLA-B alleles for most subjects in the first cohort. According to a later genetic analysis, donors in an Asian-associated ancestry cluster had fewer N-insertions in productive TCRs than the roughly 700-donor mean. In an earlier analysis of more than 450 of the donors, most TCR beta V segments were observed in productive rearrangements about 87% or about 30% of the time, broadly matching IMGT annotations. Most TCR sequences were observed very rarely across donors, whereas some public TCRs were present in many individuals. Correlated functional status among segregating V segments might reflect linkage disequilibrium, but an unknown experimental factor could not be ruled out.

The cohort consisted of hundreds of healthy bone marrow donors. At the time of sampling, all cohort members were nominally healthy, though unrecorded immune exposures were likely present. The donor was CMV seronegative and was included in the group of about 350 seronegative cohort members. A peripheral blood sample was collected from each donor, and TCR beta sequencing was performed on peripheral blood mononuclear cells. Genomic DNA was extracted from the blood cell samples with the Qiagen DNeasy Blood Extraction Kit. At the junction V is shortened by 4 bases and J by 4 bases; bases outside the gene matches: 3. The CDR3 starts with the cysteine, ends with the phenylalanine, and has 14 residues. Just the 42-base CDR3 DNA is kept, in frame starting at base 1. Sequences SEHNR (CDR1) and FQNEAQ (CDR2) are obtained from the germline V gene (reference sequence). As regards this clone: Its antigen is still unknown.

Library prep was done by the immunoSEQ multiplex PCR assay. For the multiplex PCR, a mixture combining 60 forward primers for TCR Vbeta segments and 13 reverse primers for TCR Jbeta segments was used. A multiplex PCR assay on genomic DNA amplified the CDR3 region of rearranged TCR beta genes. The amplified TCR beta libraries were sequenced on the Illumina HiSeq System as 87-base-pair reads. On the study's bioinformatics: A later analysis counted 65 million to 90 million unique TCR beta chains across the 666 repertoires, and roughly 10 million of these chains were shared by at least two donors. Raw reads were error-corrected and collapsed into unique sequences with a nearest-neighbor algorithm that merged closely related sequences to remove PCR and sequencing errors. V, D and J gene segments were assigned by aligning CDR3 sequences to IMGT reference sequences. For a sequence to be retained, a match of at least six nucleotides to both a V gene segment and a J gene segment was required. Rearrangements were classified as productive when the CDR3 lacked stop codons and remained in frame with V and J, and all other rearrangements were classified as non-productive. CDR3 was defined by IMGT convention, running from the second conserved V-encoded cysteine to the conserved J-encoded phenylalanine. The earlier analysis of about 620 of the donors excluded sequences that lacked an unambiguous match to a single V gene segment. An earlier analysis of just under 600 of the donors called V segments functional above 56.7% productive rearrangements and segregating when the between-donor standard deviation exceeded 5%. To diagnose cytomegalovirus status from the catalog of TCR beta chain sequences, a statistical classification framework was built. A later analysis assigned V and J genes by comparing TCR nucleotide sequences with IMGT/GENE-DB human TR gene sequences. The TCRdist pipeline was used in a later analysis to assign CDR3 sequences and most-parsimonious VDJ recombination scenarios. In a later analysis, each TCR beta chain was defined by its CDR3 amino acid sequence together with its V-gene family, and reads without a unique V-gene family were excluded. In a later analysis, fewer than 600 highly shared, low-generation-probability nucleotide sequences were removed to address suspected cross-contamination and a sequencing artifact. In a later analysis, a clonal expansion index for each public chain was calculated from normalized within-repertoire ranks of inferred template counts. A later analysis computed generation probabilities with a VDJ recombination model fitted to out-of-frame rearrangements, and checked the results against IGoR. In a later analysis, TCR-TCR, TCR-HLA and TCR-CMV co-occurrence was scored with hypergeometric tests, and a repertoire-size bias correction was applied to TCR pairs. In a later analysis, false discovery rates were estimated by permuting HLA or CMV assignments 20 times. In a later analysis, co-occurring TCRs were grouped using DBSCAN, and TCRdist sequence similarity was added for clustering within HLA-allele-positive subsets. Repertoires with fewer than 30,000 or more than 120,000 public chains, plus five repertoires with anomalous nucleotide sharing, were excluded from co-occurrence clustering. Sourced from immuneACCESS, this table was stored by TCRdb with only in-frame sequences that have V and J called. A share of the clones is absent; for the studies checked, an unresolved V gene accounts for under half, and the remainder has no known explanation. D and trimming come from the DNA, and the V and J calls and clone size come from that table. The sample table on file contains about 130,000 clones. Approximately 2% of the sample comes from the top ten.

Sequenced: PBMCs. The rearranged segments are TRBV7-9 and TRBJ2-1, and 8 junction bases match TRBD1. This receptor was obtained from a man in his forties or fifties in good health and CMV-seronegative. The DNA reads TGTGCCAGCAGCTCGTGGACAGGGTACAATGAGCAGTTCTTC. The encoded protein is CASSSWTGYNEQFF.